Each of the 4 T cell receptor beta chains below was sequenced from the same sample in a study of blood T cell repertoires in COVID-19. Assay: immunoSEQ multiplex PCR; the TCRdb copy retains only in-frame clones and omits some. Of 250,000 to 300,000 clones in the sample, over 75% were seen once. Sequencing was done on a sample of peripheral blood. These receptors were collected from a woman aged 25 to 39 with acute or convalescent COVID-19.

This chain connects TRBV7-2 to TRBJ1-1; D unclear. Per germline, CDR1 SGHTA and CDR2 FQGNSA. There are 13 residues in the CDR3. The ends were cut back, 5 bases at V and 1 base at J, with 8 bases in the middle. CDR3 protein: CASSRTQNTEAFF. The CDR3 DNA is TGTGCCAGCAGCCGTACACAGAACACTGAAGCTTTCTTT.

The chain links TRBV6-2 or TRBV6-3 to TRBJ2-7; D unclear. Trimming cost V 0 bases and J 0 bases, with 12 bases left between them. The CDR3 covers 16 residues. Germline CDR1 MNHEY, CDR2 SVGEGT. The CDR3 DNA follows: TGTGCCAGCAGTTACTCTCCCCCCGGTACCTCCTACGAGCAGTACTTC. This sequence encodes CASSYSPPGTSYEQYF.

V and J are TRBV9 and TRBJ2-2, with 8 positions matching TRBD1. There are 16 residues in the CDR3. The V segment lost 2 bases and the J segment 3 bases; nucleotides outside the gene matches: 6. Germline-derived CDR1 and CDR2 are SGDLS and YYNGEE. The CDR3 protein is CASSVGQAAYTGELFF. In DNA form, the CDR3 reads TGTGCCAGCAGCGTGGGACAGGCTGCTTACACCGGGGAGCTGTTTTTT. The entire variable domain, with the rest obtained from reference TRBV9 and TRBJ2-2, is as follows: DSGVTQTPKHLITATGQRVTLRCSPRSGDLSVYWYQQSLDQGLQFLIQYYNGEERAKGNILERFSAQQFPDLHSELNLSSLELGDSALYFCASSVGQAAYTGELFFGEGSRLTVL.

This clone was recorded once. This chain joins TRBV10-3 and TRBJ2-3; perhaps TRBD1 as D (6 bases). Germline CDR1 and CDR2: ENHRY and SYGVKD. The germline V and J ends were trimmed by 6 bases and 0 bases, with 16 bases remaining between them. The CDR3 has 16 amino acids. The CDR3 loop reads CAISSTGRSSTDTQYF. Written as DNA, the CDR3 is TGTGCCATCAGCTCGACAGGTCGATCTAGCACAGATACGCAGTATTTT.